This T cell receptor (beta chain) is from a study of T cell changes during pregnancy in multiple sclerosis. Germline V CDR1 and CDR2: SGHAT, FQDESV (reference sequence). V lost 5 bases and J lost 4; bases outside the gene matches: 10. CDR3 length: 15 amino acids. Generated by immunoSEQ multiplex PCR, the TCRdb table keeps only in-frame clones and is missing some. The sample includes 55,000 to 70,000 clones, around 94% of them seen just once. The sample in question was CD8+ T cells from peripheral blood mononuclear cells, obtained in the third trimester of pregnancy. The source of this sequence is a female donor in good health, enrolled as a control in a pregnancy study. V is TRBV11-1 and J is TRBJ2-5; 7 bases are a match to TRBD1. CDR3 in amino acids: CASSQEQGFRETQYF. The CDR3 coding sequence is TGTGCCAGCAGCCAAGAACAGGGGTTTAGAGAGACCCAGTACTTC.